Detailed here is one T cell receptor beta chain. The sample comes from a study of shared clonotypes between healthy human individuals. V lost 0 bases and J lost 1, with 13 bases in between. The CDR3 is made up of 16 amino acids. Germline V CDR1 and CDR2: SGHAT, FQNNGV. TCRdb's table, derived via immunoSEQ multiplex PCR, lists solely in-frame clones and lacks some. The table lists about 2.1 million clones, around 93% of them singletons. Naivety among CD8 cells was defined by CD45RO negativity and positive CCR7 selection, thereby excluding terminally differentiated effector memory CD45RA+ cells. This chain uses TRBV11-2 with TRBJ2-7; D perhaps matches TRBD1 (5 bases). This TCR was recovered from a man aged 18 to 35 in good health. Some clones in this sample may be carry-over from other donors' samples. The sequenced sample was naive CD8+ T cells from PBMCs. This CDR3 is CASSLDRAGWSYEQYF. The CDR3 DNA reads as TGTGCCAGCAGCTTAGATCGGGCAGGGTGGTCCTACGAGCAGTACTTC.